The sequence of this TCR beta chain was determined in a study of blood T cell repertoires in COVID-19. With 4 bases removed from V and 8 bases from J, the gap between germline ends came to 14 bases. In germline, CDR1 is LGHNA, CDR2 YSLEER. This CDR3 comprises 14 residues. Study processing details: Amplifying reference gene primers gave estimates of nucleated cell counts. Here immunoSEQ multiplex PCR was the method, and the copy in TCRdb shows in-frame clones only, minus some. V and J calls and clone size are given by that table; D and trimming were obtained from the DNA. The sample has 350,000 to 450,000 clones; roughly 92% are singletons. The age range of participants was about 18 to 100 years, with residence in about two dozen US areas. It was within 2 weeks before study entry that exposed participants met a COVID-19 case.

Material for sequencing was PBMCs or T cells enriched from blood (not recorded which). The rearrangement uses TRBV4-3 and TRBJ1-4; TRBD1 might be the D (5 bases). This TCR was recovered from a middle-aged woman who had been exposed to COVID-19. CDR3 sequence: CASSLPGGGEKLFF. The DNA for the CDR3 is TGCGCCAGCAGCCTGCCGGGGGGGGGAGAAAAACTGTTTTTT.